This TCR beta chain stems from a study of T-cell reconstitution after alpha-beta-depleted transplantation in children. General study results and limits: Counts and diversity of T cells one year after transplant came mostly from newly produced T cells. Two months or so post-transplant, alpha-beta T cells reportedly derived from several hundred expanded graft clones. The high TCRbeta diversity at day 60 in some patients came from surviving recipient T cells and thymic progenitors.

CDR1 and CDR2 from the germline V gene are SEHNR and FQNEAQ (reference sequence). This CDR3 has 16 residues. V dropped 0 bases and J dropped 2 bases, with 11 bases sitting between them. The sample holds a few counts of this clonotype. Its antigen remains unknown. The library targeted TCRbeta and was prepared with unique molecular identifiers. TCRdb reprocessed the PCR reads with MiXCR, giving one entry per CDR3 protein. The sample holds 700,000 or so distinct CDR3 sequences, around 13% seen once. The chain is built from TRBV7-9 and TRBJ2-1; TRBD1 might be the D (6 bases). This sequence originates from a girl aged 2 to 9 with congenital amegakaryocytic thrombocytopenia, due to receive a stem cell transplant. The starting material was PBMCs, obtained before TCRalphabeta/CD19-depleted stem cell transplant. This CDR3 is CASSLARTVAYNEQFF. In nucleotides, the CDR3 is TGTGCCAGCAGCTTAGCGCGGACAGTGGCCTACAATGAGCAGTTCTTC. The variable domain in full, with the rest retrieved from reference TRBV7-9 and TRBJ2-1, is DTGVSQNPRHKITKRGQNVTFRCDPISEHNRLYWYRQTLGQGPEFLTYFQNEAQLEKSRLLSDRFSAERPKGSFSTLEIQRTEQGDSAMYLCASSLARTVAYNEQFFGPGTRLTVL.